Listed below are T cell receptor beta chains from one sample, sequenced in a study of human T cells and chemical hapten exposure. MiXCR was run by TCRdb on the RACE reads, yielding one entry per CDR3 protein. Of around 80,000 distinct CDR3 sequences listed, about 9% were seen once; the top ten hold over 1.5%. Sequences were obtained from whole blood. Receptors originate from a male donor in good health. Some clones in this sample may be carry-over from other donors' samples. Each CDR3 is given with its conserved first and last residue. D genes are given only for firm matches. The size entry is marked missing in some rows and otherwise reads once, few, many or a size class.

J	V	size	D	CDR3	DNA
TRBJ2-5	TRBV13	.	TRBD1	CASSWDSQETQYF	TGTGCCAGCAGCTGGGACAGTCAAGAGACCCAGTACTTC
TRBJ2-3	TRBV29-1	.	.	CSVDGDNTDTQYF	TGCAGCGTTGATGGGGATAACACAGATACGCAGTATTTT
TRBJ2-7	TRBV5-4	.	.	CASSLGQRPEGQYF	TGTGCCAGCAGCTTGGGGCAGCGGCCCGAAGGGCAGTACTTC
TRBJ2-3	TRBV5-4	few	TRBD2	CASSLDGTSRTDTQYF	TGTGCCAGCAGCTTGGACGGGACTAGCAGAACAGATACGCAGTATTTT
TRBJ2-5	TRBV10-3	.	TRBD1	CAIKGTGTQETQYF	TGTGCCATCAAGGGGACAGGGACCCAAGAGACCCAGTACTTC
TRBJ2-3	TRBV12-3/TRBV12-4	.	.	CASSLSAAGIADTQYF	TGTGCCAGCAGTTTAAGTGCTGCCGGGATTGCAGATACGCAGTATTTT
TRBJ1-1	TRBV29-1	few	TRBD1	CSVPRTGANTEAFF	TGCAGCGTTCCTAGGACAGGGGCGAACACTGAAGCTTTCTTT
TRBJ2-3	TRBV5-1	.	.	CASSWGTSTDTQYF	TGCGCCAGCAGCTGGGGGACTAGCACAGATACGCAGTATTTT
TRBJ2-3	TRBV11-2	few	.	CASSRRTDTQYF	TGTGCCAGCAGCCGCCGCACAGATACGCAGTATTTT
TRBJ1-5	TRBV20-1	few	.	CSANQGRNQPQHF	TGCAGTGCTAATCAAGGCCGGAATCAGCCCCAGCATTTT
TRBJ2-1	TRBV2	few	TRBD2	CASRGTSGSYNEQFF	TGTGCCAGCAGGGGGACTAGCGGGAGTTACAATGAGCAGTTCTTC
TRBJ2-5	TRBV9	.	TRBD2	CASSEASGRQETQYF	TGTGCCAGCAGCGAGGCTAGCGGGAGACAAGAGACCCAGTACTTC
TRBJ1-2	TRBV14	many	.	CASSQGRTYGYTF	TGTGCCAGCAGCCAGGGACGGACCTATGGCTACACCTTC
TRBJ1-1	TRBV7-9	few	.	CASSLDGEAFF	TGTGCCAGCAGCTTAGACGGAGAAGCTTTCTTT
TRBJ1-1	TRBV12-3/TRBV12-4	few	.	CASTPGRVMNTEAFF	TGTGCCAGCACCCCGGGGAGGGTAATGAACACTGAAGCTTTCTTT
TRBJ2-5	TRBV20-1	.	TRBD2	CSASEWPSGHQETQYF	TGCAGTGCTAGTGAGTGGCCTAGCGGGCACCAAGAGACCCAGTACTTC
TRBJ2-6	TRBV7-8	few	TRBD1	CASSLRGQGASGANVLTF	TGTGCCAGCAGCTTAAGGGGCCAGGGGGCCTCTGGGGCCAACGTCCTGACTTTC
TRBJ2-3	TRBV6-5	.	.	CASSYTSAGGGTDTQYF	TGTGCCAGCAGTTACACGTCGGCAGGGGGAGGAACAGATACGCAGTATTTT
TRBJ1-5	TRBV6-5	.	TRBD1	CASRKTGESQPQHF	TGTGCCAGCAGAAAGACAGGGGAAAGTCAGCCCCAGCATTTT
TRBJ2-1	TRBV11-3	few	TRBD1	CASSERTGSYNEQFF	TGTGCCAGCAGCGAACGGACAGGATCCTACAATGAGCAGTTCTTC
TRBJ1-5	TRBV12-3/TRBV12-4	many	.	CASSLTRDTAQHF	TGTGCCAGCAGCCTGACTCGGGACACGGCCCAGCATTTT
TRBJ2-3	TRBV7-2	few	.	CASTVGQLYTDTQYF	TGTGCCAGCACCGTCGGACAGCTATACACAGATACGCAGTATTTT
TRBJ2-4	TRBV20-1	.	TRBD1	CSAVGQAKNIQYF	TGCAGTGCAGTGGGACAGGCTAAAAACATTCAGTACTTC
TRBJ2-7	TRBV7-9	.	.	CASSLNGADGEQYF	TGTGCCAGCAGCTTAAATGGGGCCGACGGCGAGCAGTACTTC
TRBJ2-2	TRBV29-1	.	.	CSVEQGYTGELFF	TGCAGCGTTGAACAGGGATACACCGGGGAGCTGTTTTTT
TRBJ1-2	TRBV9	few	TRBD1	CASSEGGQGSYGYTF	TGTGCCAGCAGCGAGGGGGGACAGGGAAGCTATGGCTACACCTTC
TRBJ1-6	TRBV5-6	.	.	CASSLLDKASPLHF	TGTGCCAGCAGCTTGTTGGACAAGGCTTCACCCCTCCACTTT
TRBJ2-7	TRBV7-8	.	TRBD1	CASSLWQGENYEQYF	TGTGCCAGCAGCTTGTGGCAGGGGGAAAACTACGAGCAGTACTTC
TRBJ2-1	TRBV7-2	.	.	CASSLGIVGEQFF	TGTGCCAGCAGCTTAGGAATTGTAGGAGAGCAGTTCTTC
TRBJ1-5	TRBV7-6	few	TRBD1	CASSAQTGGNQPQHF	TGTGCCAGCAGCGCCCAGACAGGGGGCAATCAGCCCCAGCATTTT
TRBJ2-7	TRBV20-1	few	.	CSARGSSLNSYEQYF	TGCAGTGCTAGAGGGTCAAGCCTTAACTCCTACGAGCAGTACTTC
TRBJ2-6	TRBV5-1	.	.	CASSWTLRTQSSGANVLTF	TGCGCCAGCAGCTGGACACTGCGGACACAGAGCTCTGGGGCCAACGTCCTGACTTTC
TRBJ1-5	TRBV27	few	.	CASSLKGGRPPQHF	TGTGCCAGCAGTTTAAAGGGGGGCCGCCCGCCCCAGCATTTT
TRBJ1-1	TRBV6-5	few	TRBD1	CASTRQGDTEAFF	TGTGCCAGCACGCGACAGGGCGACACTGAAGCTTTCTTT
TRBJ2-2	TRBV11-1	few	TRBD2	CASSLGGGLENTGELFF	TGTGCCAGCAGCTTAGGGGGGGGACTAGAGAACACCGGGGAGCTGTTTTTT
TRBJ1-1	TRBV29-1	few	.	CSVEDPDLPDTVDAEAFF	TGCAGCGTTGAAGATCCCGATTTGCCCGATACTGTAGACGCTGAAGCTTTCTTT
TRBJ2-6	TRBV29-1	few	TRBD2	CSVEGGREGQLSGANVLTF	TGCAGCGTTGAAGGGGGTAGGGAGGGCCAACTCTCTGGGGCCAACGTCCTGACTTTC
TRBJ2-3	TRBV7-9	many	.	CASSLPVSVTDTQYF	TGTGCCAGCAGCTTACCGGTATCGGTCACAGATACGCAGTATTTT
TRBJ1-4	TRBV7-2	many	TRBD1	CASSLNQGAGEKLFF	TGTGCCAGCAGCTTAAACCAGGGGGCCGGTGAAAAACTGTTTTTT
TRBJ2-3	TRBV20-1	.	TRBD2	CSAPQTSGSSTDTQYF	TGCAGTGCTCCCCAAACTAGCGGGAGTAGCACAGATACGCAGTATTTT
TRBJ2-7	TRBV7-2	few	TRBD2	CASSLGGGLAGVGQYF	TGTGCCAGCAGCCTGGGAGGGGGACTAGCGGGAGTCGGGCAGTACTTC
TRBJ2-5	TRBV9	.	TRBD2	CASSPRLAQETQYF	TGTGCCAGCAGCCCTAGACTAGCCCAAGAGACCCAGTACTTC
TRBJ2-3	TRBV7-2	.	TRBD2	CASSFTGGADTQYF	TGTGCCAGCAGCTTCACCGGGGGGGCAGATACGCAGTATTTT
TRBJ2-5	TRBV29-1	.	.	CSVKGETQYF	TGCAGCGTTAAAGGGGAGACCCAGTACTTC
TRBJ2-2	TRBV5-1	once	.	CASSPGQTGELFF	TGCGCCAGCAGCCCCGGACAGACCGGGGAGCTGTTTTTT
TRBJ1-5	TRBV12-3/TRBV12-4	few	.	CASSPPVWVSNQPQHF	TGTGCCAGCAGTCCCCCTGTATGGGTGTCGAATCAGCCCCAGCATTTT
TRBJ2-3	TRBV6-2/TRBV6-3	many	.	CASSVTQDTQYF	TGTGCCAGCAGTGTCACTCAGGATACGCAGTATTTT
TRBJ1-1	TRBV7-2	few	.	CASSSNTGITEAFF	TGTGCCAGCAGCTCTAATACAGGGATCACTGAAGCTTTCTTT
TRBJ2-1	TRBV5-4	few	.	CASSLIEDSNEQFF	TGTGCCAGCAGCTTGATTGAAGACAGCAATGAGCAGTTCTTC
TRBJ2-7	TRBV6-6	few	TRBD1	CASSYSRDRDYEQYF	TGTGCCAGCAGTTACTCCAGGGACAGGGACTACGAGCAGTACTTC
TRBJ1-6	TRBV6-2/TRBV6-3	many	TRBD1	CASSDRESTYNSPLHF	TGTGCCAGCAGTGACAGGGAATCGACCTATAATTCACCCCTCCACTTT